These 26 T cell receptor beta chains share one sample of origin, sequenced in a study of cytomegalovirus exposure and HLA in healthy donors. The PCR contained 60 Vbeta and 13 Jbeta primers. Here immunoSEQ multiplex PCR was the method, and the copy in TCRdb shows in-frame clones only, minus some. The table includes around 200,000 clones, 65% to 90% detected once. The specimen sequenced was PBMCs. These receptor sequences come from a girl aged 2 to 10 in good health and CMV-seropositive.

The CDR3 sequence: CASSSKDRGYYGYTF. The CDR3 bases are TGTGCCAGCAGTTCTAAGGACAGGGGGTACTATGGCTACACCTTC. V is TRBV28 and J is TRBJ1-2; 10 nucleotides align to TRBD1. Germline assignment: CDR1 MDHEN and CDR2 SYDVKM. This CDR3 contains 15 residues. After removal of 4 bases from V and 3 bases from J, the junction contained 5 bases not matched to a gene.

This chain links TRBV5-1 with TRBJ1-1; D might be TRBD1 (5 bases). V was shortened by 4 bases and J by 5 bases, with 15 bases between the two germline ends. CDR1 and CDR2 from the germline V gene are SGHRS and YFSETQ. CDR3 length equals 14 residues. CDR3 protein: CASSTGLEGTEAFF. The CDR3 nucleotides read TGCGCCAGCAGCACGGGACTGGAGGGGACTGAAGCTTTCTTT. Using reference TRBV5-1 and TRBJ1-1 for the parts outside the CDR3, the full variable domain is KAGVTQTPRYLIKTRGQQVTLSCSPISGHRSVSWYQQTPGQGLQFLFEYFSETQRNKGNFPGRFSGRQFSNSRSEMNVSTLELGDSALYLCASSTGLEGTEAFFGQGTRLTVV.

This sequence joins TRBV27 and TRBJ2-7; 11 bases line up with TRBD1. The J segment lost 2 bases and the V segment lost 4 bases, leaving 4 bases of the junction unmatched. Looked up from germline, CDR1 is MNHEY and CDR2 is SMNVEV (reference sequence). CDR3 length equals 15 residues. The CDR3 spells CASSWGQGEPYEQYF. The CDR3 coding sequence is TGTGCCAGCAGTTGGGGACAGGGGGAGCCCTACGAGCAGTACTTC.

The chain links TRBV14 to TRBJ1-2; no definite D call. Germline V gene lookup returns CDR1 SGHDN and CDR2 FVKESK. Trimming removed 0 bases at V and 4 bases at J, with 9 bases between. The CDR3 is made up of 14 amino acids. The CDR3 sequence: CASSQDRLGYGYTF. The CDR3 DNA is TGTGCCAGCAGCCAAGATCGTCTAGGCTATGGCTACACCTTC.

The gene calls are TRBV2 and TRBJ1-5; 8 bases agree with TRBD1. The CDR3 covers 15 residues. Losses at the gene ends were 5 bases for V and 0 bases for J; bases not matched to a gene: 3. Germline V gene sequence: CDR1 SNHLY, CDR2 FYNNEI. CDR3 coding DNA: TGTGCCAGCAGTCAAACAGGGGGTAGCAATCAGCCCCAGCATTTT. Amino acid sequence: CASSQTGGSNQPQHF.

For this clone: A junction end diverges from the germline sequence, so it may reflect a read error. The chain links TRBV6-1 to TRBJ1-2; D is unclear. This CDR3 region has 15 residues. CDR1 is MNHNS and CDR2 is SASEGT in the germline V gene. CDR3 DNA: TGTGCCGGCAGTGAGGTCAGTCCTATAGCGTATGGCTACACCTTC. Its translation: CAGSEVSPIAYGYTF.

The chain uses TRBV18 and TRBJ2-6; D remains ambiguous. CDR1 and CDR2 (germline): KGHSH, LQKENI. The CDR3 is 19 amino acids. The V end was cut by 0 bases, the J end by 4 bases, with 19 bases between. In nucleotides, the CDR3 is TGTGCCAGCTCACCACCCAGGAAACAAAAGTATTCAGGGGCCAACGTCCTGACTTTC. It is translated as CASSPPRKQKYSGANVLTF.

The chain is built from TRBV21-1 and TRBJ1-2. TRBV21-1 is deemed a pseudogene. The CDR3 length is 10 residues. CDR3 coding DNA: TGTGCCACTCTACTTGATGGCTACACCTTC. As protein: CATLLDGYTF.

The CDR3 sequence is CASSSDPVNEQFF. CDR3 bases: TGTGCCAGCAGTAGCGACCCGGTAAATGAGCAGTTCTTC. The chain recombines TRBV9 with TRBJ2-1, with TRBD2 as a possible D gene (5 bases). In germline, CDR1 is SGDLS, CDR2 YYNGEE. Trimming stripped 5 bases from V and 7 bases from J, with 13 bases between. CDR3 length equals 13 residues.

This chain connects TRBV28 to TRBJ2-7, with TRBD1 as a possible D gene (6 bases). The CDR3 covers 11 residues. Germline V lookup: CDR1 MDHEN, CDR2 SYDVKM. V lost 6 bases to trimming and J lost 5 bases, with 8 bases between them. CDR3 nucleotide sequence: TGTGCCAGCAGCAGGGGTCACGAGCAGTACTTC. Translated: CASSRGHEQYF.

The chain combines TRBV9 with TRBJ2-5; 9 positions match TRBD2. Germline V CDR1 and CDR2: SGDLS, YYNGEE. J gave up 3 bases and V 4 bases, and 10 bases lay outside the gene matches. The length of the CDR3 is 16 residues. The CDR3 protein is CASSRRAGGGKETQYF. The CDR3 region has the DNA TGTGCCAGCAGCCGACGGGCGGGAGGGGGGAAAGAGACCCAGTACTTC. Full variable domain (remainder filled in from reference TRBV9 and TRBJ2-5): DSGVTQTPKHLITATGQRVTLRCSPRSGDLSVYWYQQSLDQGLQFLIQYYNGEERAKGNILERFSAQQFPDLHSELNLSSLELGDSALYFCASSRRAGGGKETQYFGPGTRLLVL.

The chain recombines TRBV7-2 with TRBJ1-5; D not resolved. Trimming took 2 bases from V and 0 from J, leaving 5 bases between them. The germline CDR1 and CDR2 sequences are SGHTA and FQGNSA. The CDR3 sequence is 14 residues long. The CDR3 here is CASSLQVSNQPQHF. The CDR3 bases are TGTGCCAGCAGCTTACAGGTTAGCAATCAGCCCCAGCATTTT.

The rearrangement joins TRBV27 to TRBJ2-1; possibly TRBD2 for D (5 bases). Per the germline V gene, CDR1 is MNHEY and CDR2 is SMNVEV (reference sequence). Trimming stripped 3 bases from V and 13 bases from J, with 16 bases between. This CDR3 is 13 amino acids long. In nucleotides, the CDR3 is TGTGCCAGCAGTTTTCGCGGGCTAAAAGGTCAGTTCTTC. It translates to CASSFRGLKGQFF.

This rearrangement joins TRBV11-2 to TRBJ2-7; D might be TRBD2 (6 bases). Germline V CDR1 and CDR2: SGHAT, FQNNGV. The length of the CDR3 is 15 residues. V was clipped by 5 bases and J by 6 bases, with 20 bases between them. This chain's CDR3 is CASSPHVLTSSEQYF. The CDR3, as DNA: TGTGCCAGCAGCCCGCACGTATTGACTAGTTCCGAGCAGTACTTC.

This clone occurred once. The V gene is TRBV7-2, the J gene TRBJ1-3, with no clear D. In germline, CDR1 is SGHTA, CDR2 FQGNSA. Trimming cost V 5 bases and J 4 bases, with 6 bases left between them. The CDR3 loop spans 12 amino acids. CDR3 sequence reads: CASSRAGNTIYF. The CDR3, as DNA: TGTGCCAGCAGCCGAGCCGGAAACACCATATATTTT.

This CDR3 is CASSTHRGMNTEAFF. The CDR3 DNA follows: TGTGCCAGCAGTACTCACAGGGGAATGAACACTGAAGCTTTCTTT. This chain links TRBV27 with TRBJ1-1, with 7 nucleotides matching TRBD1. Germline assignment: CDR1 MNHEY and CDR2 SMNVEV (reference sequence). CDR3 length equals 15 residues. V lost 5 bases to trimming and J lost 0 bases; unmatched junction nucleotides: 6.

The chain combines TRBV11-2 with TRBJ2-7; TRBD2 is a possible D gene (5 bases). V was shortened by 6 bases and J by 7 bases, with 16 bases between the two germline ends. The CDR3 loop spans 13 amino acids. From germline, CDR1 is SGHAT and CDR2 FQNNGV. For the CDR3, the DNA is TGTGCCAGCAGTCCGATCGAAAGAGGGGAGCAGTACTTC. Translation gives CASSPIERGEQYF.

In DNA form, the CDR3 reads TGTGCCAGCAGCCTCCGGGACTCCACTAATGAAAAACTGTTTTTT. It yields the protein CASSLRDSTNEKLFF. The chain couples TRBV7-8 to TRBJ1-4, with D possibly being TRBD1 (5 bases). Trimming left V 5 bases short and J 2 bases short, with 12 bases between. CDR1 SGHVS and CDR2 FQNEAQ come from the germline V gene. This CDR3 region has 15 residues.

The gene calls are TRBV18 and TRBJ1-4, with a possible D match to TRBD1 (6 bases). From germline, CDR1 is KGHSH and CDR2 LQKENI. V gave up 3 bases and J gave up 7 bases, with 15 bases separating them. CDR3 length equals 15 residues. The CDR3 coding sequence is TGTGCCAGCTCACCCCGACAGGTTGATGGTGAAAAACTGTTTTTT. Translating gives CASSPRQVDGEKLFF.

This chain connects TRBV6-5 to TRBJ2-7; D is possibly TRBD1 (8 bases). Looked up from germline, CDR1 is MNHEY and CDR2 is SVGAGI. CDR3 length: 15 residues. Between the trimmed V and J ends, which lost 6 bases and 1 base, there was a span of 16 bases. CDR3 sequence reads: CASRKQGGRSYEQYF. CDR3 nucleotides: TGTGCCAGCAGAAAACAGGGGGGGAGATCCTACGAGCAGTACTTC.

Only one count was recorded for this clone. CDR3 residues: CASSRDRVKGIEAFF. The CDR3 nucleotides are TGTGCCAGTAGTAGGGACAGGGTCAAAGGAATAGAAGCTTTCTTT. This chain connects TRBV19 to TRBJ1-1; 9 nucleotides align to TRBD1. This CDR3 spans 15 amino acids. CDR1 and CDR2 (germline): LNHDA, SQIVND (reference sequence). Unmatched junction bases numbered 11, after V lost 4 bases and J lost 8 bases.

V gene TRBV30 combines with J gene TRBJ1-6, with a possible D match to TRBD1 (5 bases). V was pared by 8 bases and J by 10 bases, with 24 bases between. Germline CDR1 is GTSNPN and CDR2 is SVGIG (reference sequence). CDR3 size: 15 residues. The CDR3: CAGSGPSKAGSPLHF. DNA for the CDR3: TGTGCCGGGTCCGGACCCTCTAAGGCAGGGTCACCCCTCCACTTT.

The chain combines TRBV9 with TRBJ2-5; 8 bases fit TRBD2. With 3 bases clipped from V and 4 bases from J, the junction kept 11 bases outside the gene matches. Germline CDR1 is SGDLS and CDR2 is YYNGEE. This CDR3 region has 16 residues. The CDR3 bases are TGTGCCAGCAGCGGGGATAGAGCGGGAGTCGTAGAGACCCAGTACTTC. Its translation: CASSGDRAGVVETQYF.

This chain links TRBV7-2 with TRBJ2-3, with no clear D. CDR3 length: 15 residues. V lost 5 bases, J lost 0 bases, and 12 bases lay in between. Germline CDR1 and CDR2: SGHTA and FQGNSA. The CDR3 here is CASSPLSPSTDTQYF. DNA for the CDR3: TGTGCCAGCAGCCCCTTATCTCCTAGCACAGATACGCAGTATTTT.

The V and J genes are TRBV7-9 and TRBJ2-1; perhaps TRBD2 as D (5 bases). Germline CDR1 and CDR2: SEHNR and FQNEAQ (reference sequence). This CDR3 spans 13 amino acids. V lost 4 bases, J lost 9 bases, and 13 bases lay in between. The CDR3 protein is CASSSAGRGEQFF. For the CDR3, the DNA is TGTGCCAGCAGCTCGGCCGGACGGGGTGAGCAGTTCTTC.

The chain carries TRBV5-1 and TRBJ2-5; 8 bases are shared with TRBD2. The junction had 8 bases not matched to a gene; V was cut back by 0 bases and J by 4 bases. The CDR3 sequence is 16 residues long. Germline values: CDR1 SGHRS, CDR2 YFSETQ. CDR3 protein: CASSLAGSGSLETQYF. CDR3 DNA sequence: TGCGCCAGCAGCTTGGCCGGCAGCGGGAGTTTAGAGACCCAGTACTTC.